Ten or more counts support the clone carrying this TCR beta chain. Its matching antigen is unknown. This entry comes from a study of T cells after yellow fever vaccination. Study-wide context: When fractions had low cell numbers, they were prepared with SMART-Seq v4 Ultra Low Input. Study-level results: Abundant contaminating clonotypes from the bulk population could appear in FACS-sorted repertoires.

TCRdb fed the 5' RACE reads into MiXCR, producing one record per CDR3 protein. Here the sample spans hundreds of thousands of distinct CDR3 sequences, around a fifth being singletons. CDR3 length: 15 residues. Germline values: CDR1 DFQATT, CDR2 SNEGSKA (reference sequence). Trimming removed 5 bases from V and 0 bases from J, with 14 bases in between. This specimen was PBMCs, taken more than 20 days after the first yellow fever vaccination. This chain joins TRBV20-1 and TRBJ2-1, with D unresolved. This TCR was recovered from a man in his late teens or twenties who received the YFV17D yellow fever vaccine. The CDR3 here is CSARKVGSSYNEQFF. The CDR3 nucleotides are TGCAGTGCTCGGAAAGTCGGCAGCTCCTACAATGAGCAGTTCTTC.